Listed below are T cell receptor beta chains from one sample, sequenced in a study of response to subunit inactivated influenza vaccine. One entry per CDR3 protein, called by TCRdb with MiXCR from the RT-PCR reads. Of under 850,000 distinct CDR3 sequences detected, 15% to 20% appear once; the ten largest clones hold about a tenth. This specimen was PBMCs from blood, taken 5 to 6 days after vaccination. The receptors originated from a man in his forties or fifties who received an inactivated influenza vaccine. The CDR3 runs from the conserved cysteine through the conserved F or W. A D gene is named only where the DNA matches it firmly. Expanded clones get a size class; other rows say once, few or many, or leave the size out.

>12|TRBV29-1|-|few|TRBJ1-2
TGCAGCGTTGAAAGTACAGGGAACGGCTACACCTTC
CSVESTGNGYTF
>14|TRBV7-8|TRBD2|-|TRBJ2-7
TGTGCCAGCAGCTTAGGGACTAGCGCCGACGAGCAGTACTTC
CASSLGTSADEQYF
>14|TRBV7-2|TRBD1|-|TRBJ1-2
TGTGCCAGCAGCTCCACCGGGACAGTCTATGGCTACACCTTC
CASSSTGTVYGYTF
>12|TRBV7-2|-|-|TRBJ1-3
TGTGCCAGCAGCTTATTTGGGGGTCCAGTATATTTT
CASSLFGGPVYF
>16|TRBV10-3|TRBD2|many|TRBJ2-7
TGTGCCATCAGTGAGTCTCCTAGCGGCAGCTCCTACGAGCAGTACTTC
CAISESPSGSSYEQYF
>16|TRBV5-1|TRBD1|-|TRBJ1-2
TGCGCCAGCAGCTTGGGGCCCGGGACAGCCAACTATGGCTACACCTTC
CASSLGPGTANYGYTF
>14|TRBV3-1|-|-|TRBJ1-1
TGTGCCAGCAGAAAGACAGATATGAACACTGAAGCTTTCTTT
CASRKTDMNTEAFF
>12|TRBV20-1|-|-|TRBJ2-7
TGCAGTGCCGAGCAGGGCAACTACGAGCAGTACTTC
CSAEQGNYEQYF
>15|TRBV12-3/TRBV12-4|-|-|TRBJ2-3
TGTGCCAGCAGTCCTCCGGCAGGACGAACAGATACGCAGTATTTT
CASSPPAGRTDTQYF
>17|TRBV24-1|TRBD2|few|TRBJ2-3
TGTGCCACCAGTGACCGGGGACTAGCGGCGGGGTCGGATACGCAGTATTTT
CATSDRGLAAGSDTQYF
>15|TRBV5-1|-|-|TRBJ1-2
TGCGCCAGCAGCTTGTTAGGAGGACCTAACTATGGCTACACCTTC
CASSLLGGPNYGYTF
>13|TRBV20-1|TRBD1|few|TRBJ1-4
TGCAGTGCTAGAACAGGGGAGGGGGAAAAACTGTTTTTT
CSARTGEGEKLFF
>15|TRBV15|TRBD1|few|TRBJ2-5
TGTGCCACCAGCGACCGGGACAGGGGATACGAGACCCAGTACTTC
CATSDRDRGYETQYF
>13|TRBV6-1|TRBD2|-|TRBJ2-3
TGTGCCAGCAAAAGCGGGGGTGCAGATACGCAGTATTTT
CASKSGGADTQYF
>15|TRBV7-9|-|-|TRBJ2-7
TGTGCCAGCAGCTTAGTACGGTTTGGATTCTACGAGCAGTACTTC
CASSLVRFGFYEQYF
>15|TRBV9|TRBD2|-|TRBJ2-1
TGTGCCAGCAGTGTCAGCGGGGGGGTCTACAATGAGCAGTTCTTC
CASSVSGGVYNEQFF
>16|TRBV6-5|-|-|TRBJ2-7
TGTGCCAGCAGCCTACTCGGGACTGCCCCCTCCTACGAGCAGTACTTC
CASSLLGTAPSYEQYF
>18|TRBV27|-|-|TRBJ1-1
TGTGCCAGCAGTTTGAACCGGAAGGACAGCCTAACGAACACTGAAGCTTTCTTT
CASSLNRKDSLTNTEAFF
>13|TRBV10-3|-|-|TRBJ2-7
TGTGCCAGTCGTGACTTGAGATCCTACGAGCAGTACTTC
CASRDLRSYEQYF
>15|TRBV6-5|TRBD1|many|TRBJ2-7
TGTGCCAGCAGTTACGGGGCAGGGGGCTCCTACGAGCAGTACTTC
CASSYGAGGSYEQYF
>14|TRBV2|TRBD1|few|TRBJ2-3
TGTGCCAGCAGTGAAGTAGCCCCAGGGGGTACGCAGTATTTT
CASSEVAPGGTQYF
>16|TRBV4-3|-|few|TRBJ2-1
TGCGCCAGCAGCCAAGATCTGTCTAGGTGGAGCAATGAGCAGTTCTTC
CASSQDLSRWSNEQFF
>15|TRBV12-3/TRBV12-4|-|-|TRBJ1-5
TGTGCCAGCAGTTTTCGCGCAGGGCTCAATCAGCCCCAGCATTTT
CASSFRAGLNQPQHF
>12|TRBV12-3/TRBV12-4|TRBD2|-|TRBJ2-2
TGTGCCAACTCCCGGGGGGCCGGGGAGCTGTTTTTT
CANSRGAGELFF
>17|TRBV7-3|-|many|TRBJ2-1
TGTGCCAGCAGCTCTCTCAAGGGGAGTCTCTCCTACAATGAGCAGTTCTTC
CASSSLKGSLSYNEQFF
>15|TRBV20-1|TRBD2|-|TRBJ2-5
TGCAGTGCTGTCCCCGGGACTAGCGGGAGTGAGACCCAGTACTTC
CSAVPGTSGSETQYF
>17|TRBV2|TRBD2|once|TRBJ2-7
TGTGCCAGCAGTGAGGATTTAGGAGGGAGGGCCGGCTACGAGCAGTACTTC
CASSEDLGGRAGYEQYF
>12|TRBV6-6|-|many|TRBJ1-5
TGTGCCAGCAGTTACTCGGGACAGCCCCAGCATTTT
CASSYSGQPQHF
>16|TRBV5-1|TRBD1|-|TRBJ1-2
TGCGCCAGCCGCCCAGGGGGGGCGCGTGGTGAACGTGGCTACACCTTC
CASRPGGARGERGYTF
>17|TRBV27|TRBD1|-|TRBJ1-1
TGTGCCAGCAGTTCACCTTTAAGCGGACAGGGGAACACTGAAGCTTTCTTT
CASSSPLSGQGNTEAFF
>17|TRBV6-2/TRBV6-3|-|-|TRBJ2-3
TGTGCCAGCAGTTACGATTCACGGGGGTCCGACACAGATACGCAGTATTTT
CASSYDSRGSDTDTQYF
>13|TRBV25-1|-|-|TRBJ2-1
TGTGCCAGCAGTGCAGCGGTGGGAAATGAGCAGTTCTTC
CASSAAVGNEQFF
>13|TRBV11-2|TRBD2|many|TRBJ2-1
TGTGCCAGCAGCTTAGACGGGTGGACTAGCGGGGGATTC
CASSLDGWTSGGF
>15|TRBV12-3/TRBV12-4|-|few|TRBJ1-3
TGTGCCAGCAGTTCCCTCCGGGACCCCAGGGACACCATATATTTT
CASSSLRDPRDTIYF
>14|TRBV10-3|-|few|TRBJ1-1
TGTGCCATCAGCGCCGACAGAGTGGGGAGTGAAGCTTTCTTT
CAISADRVGSEAFF
>15|TRBV3-1|-|-|TRBJ2-1
TGTGCCAGCAGCCAAGCGCTCCCGGATTACAATGAGCAGTTCTTC
CASSQALPDYNEQFF
>18|TRBV7-6|TRBD2|-|TRBJ2-1
TGTGCCAGCAGCTTAACCCGTTTTAGCGGGGGTGAGTTTAATGAGCAGTTCTTC
CASSLTRFSGGEFNEQFF
>17|TRBV12-3/TRBV12-4|TRBD1|few|TRBJ2-7
TGTGCCAGCAGCCTGGGACAGGGGCGACCCGCCTGGGGGGAGCAGTACTTC
CASSLGQGRPAWGEQYF
>17|TRBV29-1|-|many|TRBJ2-3
TGCAGCTTGTGGGGGCTAGCGGACGCGAGCGGCACAGATACGCAGTATTTT
CSLWGLADASGTDTQYF
>16|TRBV7-2|TRBD2|many|TRBJ2-7
TGTGCCAGCAGTTTAGTGTCCGGGGGGAGCTCCTACGAGCAGTACTTC
CASSLVSGGSSYEQYF
>14|TRBV6-2/TRBV6-3|-|-|TRBJ1-2
TGTGCCAGCAGTTACGATGCGAGGTCCTATGGCTACACCTTC
CASSYDARSYGYTF
>17|TRBV6-5|TRBD2|-|TRBJ2-7
TGTGCCAGCAGTTCGGGAATAGCGGGGGCACATTCCTACGAGCAGTACTTC
CASSSGIAGAHSYEQYF
>16|TRBV3-1|-|-|TRBJ2-5
TGTGCCAGCAGCCAAGATTATGGCCCGGGCCAAGAGACCCAGTACTTC
CASSQDYGPGQETQYF
>17|TRBV2|-|-|TRBJ1-5
TGTGCCAGCAGTGTAATCGGGATGACCTATAGCAATCAGCCCCAGCATTTT
CASSVIGMTYSNQPQHF
>14|TRBV10-3|-|-|TRBJ2-1
TGTGCCACCCGCGGGCGGGGAGCCTACAATGAGCAGTTCTTC
CATRGRGAYNEQFF
>11|TRBV6-5|-|few|TRBJ1-5
TGTGCCAGCAGTTACAAAGATACGCAGCATTTT
CASSYKDTQHF
>14|TRBV2|TRBD1|-|TRBJ2-1
TGTGCCAGCAGTACCGGGACCCCGACAGGGGAGCAGTTCTTC
CASSTGTPTGEQFF
>16|TRBV6-5|-|few|TRBJ1-4
TGTGCCAGCAGTTACAGAAGTCCAGGGAGCTTTGAAAAACTGTTTTTT
CASSYRSPGSFEKLFF
>15|TRBV19|-|-|TRBJ1-5
TGTGCCAGTAGTATGGCAGGGAGAGGCAATCAGCCCCAGCATTTT
CASSMAGRGNQPQHF
>15|TRBV11-3|TRBD2|-|TRBJ2-1
TGTGCCAGCAGCCTCGGACTAGCGGAGAACAATGAGCAGTTCTTC
CASSLGLAENNEQFF
>12|TRBV14|-|-|TRBJ2-7
TGTGCCAGCAGCCCAAACGATTACGAGCAGTACTTC
CASSPNDYEQYF
>14|TRBV12-3/TRBV12-4|TRBD2|-|TRBJ2-1
TGTGCCAGCAGCCCCATAGCGGGCGATAATGAGCAGTTCTTC
CASSPIAGDNEQFF
>14|TRBV6-1|TRBD1|few|TRBJ1-6
TGTGCCAGCGGGACAGTGATGTATAATTCACCCCTCCACTTT
CASGTVMYNSPLHF
>14|TRBV7-9|TRBD2|many|TRBJ2-5
TGTGCCAGCAGTTTAGCTAGCGGACAAGAGACCCAGTACTTC
CASSLASGQETQYF
>15|TRBV5-1|TRBD2|few|TRBJ2-7
TGCGCCAGCAGCCCTCCACTAGCGGGAGACCACGAGCAGTACTTC
CASSPPLAGDHEQYF
>16|TRBV4-3|TRBD1|few|TRBJ1-6
TGCGCCAGCAGCTACAGTCCGGGACAGCTTAATTCACCCCTCCACTTT
CASSYSPGQLNSPLHF
>15|TRBV6-2/TRBV6-3|-|few|TRBJ2-2
TGTGCCAGCAGGGACCTCGAGCGGTACACCGGGGAGCTGTTTTTT
CASRDLERYTGELFF
>13|TRBV10-3|-|few|TRBJ2-7
TGTGCCATCAGTACAGGGTTTGGCGTCGAGCAGTACTTC
CAISTGFGVEQYF
>15|TRBV5-1|TRBD1|-|TRBJ1-6
TGCGCCAGCAGCAAGACAGGGGGCGGTGATTCACCCCTCCACTTT
CASSKTGGGDSPLHF
>13|TRBV20-1|-|few|TRBJ2-1
TGCAGTGCTCCAAAGCAGGGGGGCAATGAGCAGTTCTTC
CSAPKQGGNEQFF